Shown below are 21 T cell receptor beta chains from a single sample sequenced in a study of cytomegalovirus exposure and HLA in healthy donors. PCR amplification relied on 60 Vbeta primers (plus 13 Jbeta primers). Repertoires were generated with immunoSEQ multiplex PCR, while TCRdb's copy carries only in-frame clones and drops some. Its listing shows 25,000 to 40,000 clones. Material for sequencing was PBMCs. The receptors derive from a woman aged 40 to 50 in good health and CMV-seropositive.

V gene TRBV18 combines with J gene TRBJ2-1, with D possibly matching TRBD2 (6 bases). CDR1 and CDR2 (germline): KGHSH, LQKENI. Trimming cost V 4 bases and J 9 bases, with 10 bases left between them. This CDR3 has 12 residues. The CDR3 DNA reads TGTGCCAGCTCACAGGGACTTGGTGAGCAGTTCTTC. It yields the protein CASSQGLGEQFF. Complete variable domain (other parts from reference TRBV18 and TRBJ2-1): NAGVMQNPRHLVRRRGQEARLRCSPMKGHSHVYWYRQLPEEGLKFMVYLQKENIIDESGMPKERFSAEFPKEGPSILRIQQVVRGDSAAYFCASSQGLGEQFFGPGTRLTVL.

The chain recombines TRBV27 with TRBJ1-1; no definite D call. The V gene's germline CDR1 is MNHEY and CDR2 SMNVEV (reference sequence). Trimming took off 4 bases at V and 0 bases at J, with 12 bases between the two ends. This CDR3 has 15 amino acids. Here the CDR3 reads CASSSPIGLNTEAFF. The CDR3 DNA reads TGTGCCAGCAGTTCCCCGATTGGCTTGAACACTGAAGCTTTCTTT.

Of note for this clone: The junction departs from the called germline gene at one end, perhaps through a read error. V gene TRBV7-9 combines with J gene TRBJ2-7, with 10 bases that match TRBD1. CDR1 SEHNR and CDR2 FQNEAQ come from the germline V gene (reference sequence). The CDR3 extends over 9 amino acids. For the CDR3, the DNA is TGTGCCAGTCCGGACAGGGGGGACTTC. Its translation: CASPDRGDF.

The chain carries TRBV4-1 and TRBJ2-7, with 7 bases fitting TRBD1. Germline-derived CDR1 and CDR2 are MGHRA and YSYEKL. CDR3 size: 15 residues. The V segment lost 0 bases and the J segment 2 bases; nucleotides outside the gene matches: 4. The CDR3 DNA is TGCGCCAGCAGCCAAGAGACAGGGCCTACCTACGAGCAGTACTTC. Its translation is CASSQETGPTYEQYF.

CDR3 region: CASSPLADYEQYF. The CDR3 DNA reads as TGTGCCAGCAGCCCCTTGGCCGACTACGAGCAGTACTTC. The gene calls are TRBV7-2 and TRBJ2-7, with unresolved D. The germline CDR1 and CDR2 sequences are SGHTA and FQGNSA. The CDR3 has 13 residues. Trimming took 5 bases from V and 3 from J, leaving 11 bases between them.

The CDR3 nucleotides are TGCAGCGCCTGGACAGGGGGGTACGAGCAGTACTTC. Amino acid sequence: CSAWTGGYEQYF. V gene TRBV29-1 combines with J gene TRBJ2-5; 10 nucleotides match TRBD1. The J call is uncertain, as TRBJ2-7 better fits the DNA end. This CDR3 comprises 12 residues. Germline V CDR1 and CDR2: SQVTM, ANQGSEA.

V gene TRBV28 combines with J gene TRBJ1-2; D possibly corresponds to TRBD1 (6 bases). Germline values: CDR1 MDHEN, CDR2 SYDVKM. V lost 1 base, J lost 6 bases, and 12 bases lay in between. The CDR3 runs 14 residues. CDR3 in amino acids: CASSLYSGGNGYTF. The CDR3 DNA follows: TGTGCCAGCAGTTTATATTCTGGGGGCAATGGCTACACCTTC.

The chain links TRBV5-5 to TRBJ2-5, with a tentative D call TRBD1 (6 bases). The CDR3 contains 14 residues. CDR1 and CDR2 from the germline V gene are SGHKS and YYEKEE (reference sequence). Trimming shortened V by 6 bases and J by 0 bases, and 12 bases separated the two germline ends. The CDR3 bases are TGTGCCAGCACCATCACAGGGTACCAAGAGACCCAGTACTTC. It specifies CASTITGYQETQYF.

The chain couples TRBV10-2 to TRBJ2-1, with D possibly being TRBD2 (5 bases). Germline CDR1 reads WSHSY; CDR2 reads SAAADI. The V and J ends lost 0 bases and 9 bases respectively, with 18 bases between them. This CDR3 contains 16 residues. The CDR3 protein is CASSESPGMGSIEQFF. The CDR3 region has the DNA TGCGCCAGCAGTGAGTCCCCCGGGATGGGGTCGATTGAGCAGTTCTTC.

This rearrangement joins TRBV6-1 to TRBJ1-2; TRBD1 is a possible D gene (5 bases). This CDR3 is 13 amino acids long. Trimming removed 6 bases at V and 5 bases at J, with 13 bases between. Looked up from germline, CDR1 is MNHNS and CDR2 is SASEGT. The DNA of the CDR3 is TGTGCCAGCAGCAGACAGCCGTCTTATGGCTACACCTTC. It encodes CASSRQPSYGYTF.

The chain employs TRBV7-8 and TRBJ2-7, with 13 bases identical to TRBD2. In germline, CDR1 is SGHVS, CDR2 FQNEAQ. The CDR3 loop spans 16 amino acids. J lost 3 bases, V lost 5 bases, and 7 bases had no gene match. For the CDR3, the DNA is TGTGCCAGCAGCACGGGACTAGCGGGGATTTACTACGAGCAGTACTTC. Translating gives CASSTGLAGIYYEQYF. The entire variable domain, with the rest obtained from reference TRBV7-8 and TRBJ2-7, is as follows: GAGVSQSPRYKVAKRGQDVALRCDPISGHVSLFWYQQALGQGPEFLTYFQNEAQLDKSGLPSDRFFAERPEGSVSTLKIQRTQQEDSAVYLCASSTGLAGIYYEQYFGPGTRLTVT.

CDR3 in DNA: TGTGCCAGCAGCTTAGTTTCGACTTCCGAGCAGTACTTC. Translation: CASSLVSTSEQYF. V usage is TRBV11-2 and J usage is TRBJ2-7, with D uncertain. The CDR3 has 13 residues. Trimming removed 1 base from V and 6 bases from J, with 10 bases in between. Germline V gives CDR1 SGHAT, CDR2 FQNNGV. The whole variable domain, remainder taken from reference TRBV11-2 and TRBJ2-7, is EAGVAQSPRYKIIEKRQSVAFWCNPISGHATLYWYQQILGQGPKLLIQFQNNGVVDDSQLPKDRFSAERLKGVDSTLKIQPAKLEDSAVYLCASSLVSTSEQYFGPGTRLTVT.

The CDR3 DNA follows: TGTGCCTGGAGTGGGGGGATCAGGGGGTCGGGAAACATTCAGTACTTC. Translation: CAWSGGIRGSGNIQYF. V and J are TRBV30 and TRBJ2-4; 7 bases line up with TRBD1. The CDR3 covers 16 residues. The germline CDR1 and CDR2 sequences are GTSNPN and SVGIG (reference sequence). The V and J ends lost 1 base and 6 bases, in that order; junction bases with no gene match: 12.

The V and J genes are TRBV5-1 and TRBJ2-5, with D possibly matching TRBD2 (5 bases). Per germline, CDR1 SGHRS and CDR2 YFSETQ. The V gene lost 0 bases and the J gene lost 5 bases, with 17 bases spanning the gap. The CDR3 is made up of 16 amino acids. The CDR3 DNA follows: TGCGCCAGCAGCTTGGCGCTGGGCCAGAGGGTGGAGACCCAGTACTTC. Its translation is CASSLALGQRVETQYF.

The chain carries TRBV28 and TRBJ1-2, with D uncertain. There are 12 residues in the CDR3. V lost 6 bases, J lost 8 bases, and 13 bases lay in between. Germline V lookup: CDR1 MDHEN, CDR2 SYDVKM. In DNA, the CDR3 is TGTGCCAGCAGCCGGGAGGCACGGGGCTACACCTTC. This codes for CASSREARGYTF.

The J gene is TRBJ2-1, the V gene TRBV18; TRBD1 is a possible D gene (6 bases). The V end lost 1 base, the J end lost 7 bases, and 20 bases lay between the germline ends. This CDR3 region has 17 residues. Germline lookup yields CDR1 KGHSH and CDR2 LQKENI. CDR3: CASSPQYMYQGLNEQFF. The CDR3 DNA reads as TGTGCCAGCTCACCACAATACATGTACCAGGGGCTTAATGAGCAGTTCTTC.

This chain joins TRBV28 and TRBJ2-3, with unresolved D. Trimming stripped 3 bases from V and 1 base from J, with 14 bases between. CDR3 length: 16 amino acids. From germline, CDR1 is MDHEN and CDR2 SYDVKM. Written as DNA, the CDR3 is TGTGCCAGCAGTTTCCCCTTGCGGCGCGGCACAGATACGCAGTATTTT. It translates to CASSFPLRRGTDTQYF.

The genes are TRBV9 and TRBJ2-1, with 8 bases identical to TRBD2. CDR3 size: 14 residues. Germline loops: CDR1 SGDLS, CDR2 YYNGEE. V trimming: 6 bases; J trimming: 4 bases; junction bases outside the gene matches: 6. CDR3 sequence: CASKKGLGYNEQFF. In DNA form, the CDR3 reads TGTGCCAGCAAAAAGGGACTAGGATACAATGAGCAGTTCTTC.

CDR3 sequence: CASSAYYRLAGERTGELFF. The CDR3 DNA sequence: TGTGCCAGCAGCGCCTACTACCGACTAGCGGGAGAACGCACCGGGGAGCTGTTTTTT. The chain couples TRBV7-2 to TRBJ2-2, with 12 nucleotides matching TRBD2. The CDR3 sequence is 19 residues long. The germline gives CDR1 SGHTA, CDR2 FQGNSA. V lost 5 bases to trimming and J lost 4 bases; unmatched junction nucleotides: 14.

This chain connects TRBV6-5 to TRBJ1-3; 7 nucleotides align to TRBD1. CDR1 and CDR2 from the germline V gene are MNHEY and SVGAGI. This CDR3 contains 14 residues. V gave up 6 bases and J gave up 4 bases; unmatched junction bases: 6. DNA for the CDR3: TGTGCCAGCAGAATCGACAGGGCGGGAAACACCATATATTTT. This sequence encodes CASRIDRAGNTIYF.

The CDR3 loop reads CASSLAGRTGELFF. In DNA, the CDR3 is TGCGCCAGCAGCTTGGCAGGGCGGACCGGGGAGCTGTTTTTT. The chain recombines TRBV5-1 with TRBJ2-2, with a possible D match to TRBD1 (5 bases). The germline V and J ends were trimmed by 0 bases and 5 bases, with 8 bases remaining between them. CDR3 size: 14 residues. Germline V gives CDR1 SGHRS, CDR2 YFSETQ.